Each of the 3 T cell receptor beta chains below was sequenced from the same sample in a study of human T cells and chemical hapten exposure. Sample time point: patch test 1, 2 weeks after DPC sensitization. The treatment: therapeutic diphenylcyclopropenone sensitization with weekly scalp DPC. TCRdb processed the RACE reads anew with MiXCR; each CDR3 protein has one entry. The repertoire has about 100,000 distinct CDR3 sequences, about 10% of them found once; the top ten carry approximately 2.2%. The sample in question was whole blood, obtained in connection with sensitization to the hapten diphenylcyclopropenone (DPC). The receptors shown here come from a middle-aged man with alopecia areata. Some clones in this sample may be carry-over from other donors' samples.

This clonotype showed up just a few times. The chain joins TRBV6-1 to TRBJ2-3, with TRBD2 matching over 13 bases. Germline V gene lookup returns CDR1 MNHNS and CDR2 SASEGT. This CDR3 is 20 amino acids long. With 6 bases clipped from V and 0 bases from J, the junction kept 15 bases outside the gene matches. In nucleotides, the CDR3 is TGTGCCAGCAGGCCGAGGACTAGCGGGAGTCCAGCATCTAGCACAGATACGCAGTATTTT. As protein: CASRPRTSGSPASSTDTQYF.

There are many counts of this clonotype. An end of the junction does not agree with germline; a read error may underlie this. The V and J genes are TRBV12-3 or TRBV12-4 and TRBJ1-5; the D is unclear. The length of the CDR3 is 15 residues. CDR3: CASSLEESGNQPQHF. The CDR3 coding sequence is TGTGCCAGCAGCTTAGAGGAGTCTGGCAATCAGCCCCAGCATTTT.

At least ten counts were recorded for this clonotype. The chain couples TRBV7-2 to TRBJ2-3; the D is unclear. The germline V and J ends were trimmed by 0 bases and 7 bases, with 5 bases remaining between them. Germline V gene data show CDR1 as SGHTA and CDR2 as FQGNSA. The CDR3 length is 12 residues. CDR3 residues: CASSLALNTQYF. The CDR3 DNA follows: TGTGCCAGCAGCTTAGCGCTTAATACGCAGTATTTT. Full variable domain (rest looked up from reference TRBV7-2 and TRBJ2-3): GAGVSQSPSNKVTEKGKDVELRCDPISGHTALYWYRQSLGQGLEFLIYFQGNSAPDKSGLPSDRFSAERTGGSVSTLTIQRTQQEDSAVYLCASSLALNTQYFGPGTRLTVL.